Listed below are T cell receptor beta chains from one sample, sequenced in a study of identical twins. TCRdb recomputed calls from the 5' RACE reads with MiXCR, one row per CDR3 protein. The repertoire has around 490,000 distinct CDR3 sequences, approximately 16% of them found once; the top ten carry roughly 0.43%. The same specimen was also included in a second study, on yellow fever vaccine responses in identical twins.

The source material was CD4+ T cells sorted from blood. The source is a woman aged 18-29 years in good health. The CDR3 runs from the conserved cysteine through the conserved F or W. A D gene is named only where the DNA matches it firmly. Size values are once, few and many counts, or a class for expanded clones, and some rows have none.

d_gene	j_gene	abundance	v_gene	CDR3aa	CDR3nt
-	TRBJ2-7	few	TRBV7-9	CAGGGQEDYEQYF	TGTGCCGGGGGGGGACAGGAAGACTACGAGCAGTACTTC
TRBD2	TRBJ2-1	-	TRBV9	CASSVVSSGSNEQFF	TGTGCCAGCAGCGTAGTCTCTAGCGGGAGTAATGAGCAGTTCTTC
TRBD1	TRBJ2-1	-	TRBV9	CASSVGPGQDNEQFF	TGTGCCAGCAGCGTAGGCCCCGGACAGGACAATGAGCAGTTCTTC
-	TRBJ1-6	-	TRBV11-3	CASSHGAEYSPLHF	TGTGCCAGCAGCCACGGGGCGGAGTATTCACCCCTCCACTTT
-	TRBJ1-2	many	TRBV28	CASSRGNYGYTF	TGTGCCAGCAGTCGAGGGAACTATGGCTACACCTTC
TRBD2	TRBJ2-1	many	TRBV3-1	CASSQGTSGRAGYNEQFF	TGTGCCAGCAGCCAAGGGACTAGCGGGAGGGCAGGCTACAATGAGCAGTTCTTC
-	TRBJ2-2	many	TRBV7-7	CASSLLGPSTGELFF	TGTGCCAGCAGCTTATTGGGGCCCAGCACCGGGGAGCTGTTTTTT
-	TRBJ1-2	-	TRBV19	CASSIGGNYGYTF	TGTGCCAGTAGTATAGGTGGTAACTATGGCTACACCTTC
-	TRBJ2-3	-	TRBV20-1	CSTVGSVTSTDTQYF	TGCAGCACCGTCGGGTCGGTTACTAGCACAGATACGCAGTATTTT
-	TRBJ2-1	few	TRBV5-1	CASSLVLGARDNEQFF	TGCGCCAGCAGCTTGGTTTTGGGGGCGCGGGACAATGAGCAGTTCTTC
TRBD2	TRBJ2-1	few	TRBV4-1	CASSRERGTSGVGEQFF	TGCGCCAGCAGCCGAGAGCGAGGGACTAGCGGGGTTGGAGAGCAGTTCTTC
-	TRBJ2-2	-	TRBV7-2	CASSYRVATGELFF	TGTGCCAGCAGTTACAGGGTAGCCACCGGGGAGCTGTTTTTT
TRBD2	TRBJ2-1	few	TRBV5-1	CASSLQGGLAGGYNEQFF	TGCGCCAGCAGCCTACAAGGGGGACTAGCGGGAGGGTACAATGAGCAGTTCTTC
TRBD2	TRBJ2-2	-	TRBV6-6	CASSSTSAGELFF	TGTGCCAGCAGTTCTACTAGCGCCGGGGAGCTGTTTTTT
TRBD1	TRBJ2-3	-	TRBV29-1	CSVPGQGITDTQYF	TGCAGCGTGCCGGGACAGGGAATCACAGATACGCAGTATTTT
TRBD2	TRBJ2-2	-	TRBV4-1	CASTRTSGGAKTGELFF	TGCGCCAGCACGCGGACTAGCGGGGGGGCCAAGACCGGGGAGCTGTTTTTT
-	TRBJ1-5	-	TRBV7-2	CASSRTNNQPQHF	TGTGCCAGCAGCCGTACTAACAATCAGCCCCAGCATTTT
-	TRBJ1-5	few	TRBV20-1	CSASTIGQPQHF	TGCAGTGCTAGCACGATAGGGCAGCCCCAGCATTTT
TRBD2	TRBJ2-5	-	TRBV6-5	CASSYSGFRTSGETQYF	TGTGCCAGCAGTTACTCTGGTTTCCGGACTAGCGGAGAGACCCAGTACTTC
TRBD2	TRBJ2-1	few	TRBV7-9	CASSLASGTSGIDEQFF	TGTGCCAGCAGCTTAGCTTCGGGGACTAGCGGGATCGATGAGCAGTTCTTC
-	TRBJ2-2	once	TRBV20-1	CSASVYSGELFF	TGCAGTGCTAGTGTTTATTCCGGGGAGCTGTTTTTT
-	TRBJ2-5	-	TRBV7-9	CASSQGGQETQYF	TGTGCCAGCAGTCAGGGGGGGCAGGAGACCCAGTACTTC
TRBD2	TRBJ2-1	-	TRBV20-1	CSARGTSGNNEQFF	TGCAGTGCTAGGGGGACTAGCGGGAATAATGAGCAGTTCTTC
-	TRBJ2-1	few	TRBV5-1	CASSLGRNSYNEQFF	TGCGCCAGCAGCTTGGGACGGAACTCCTACAATGAGCAGTTCTTC
TRBD2	TRBJ2-3	-	TRBV6-5	CASSSRLAGYYTDTQYF	TGTGCCAGCAGTTCCCGACTAGCGGGATACTACACAGATACGCAGTATTTT
TRBD1	TRBJ2-5	-	TRBV5-6	CASSLVVGTAQETQYF	TGTGCCAGCAGCTTGGTTGTGGGGACAGCCCAAGAGACCCAGTACTTC
TRBD1	TRBJ1-1	many	TRBV12-3/TRBV12-4	CASSRTGAAGTEAFF	TGTGCCAGCAGTAGGACAGGGGCAGCGGGCACTGAAGCTTTCTTT
TRBD2	TRBJ2-1	few	TRBV3-1	CASSALRGDARNEQFF	TGTGCCAGCAGCGCCCTTCGGGGGGACGCTCGCAATGAGCAGTTCTTC
TRBD1	TRBJ1-5	-	TRBV6-1	CASRTEQGARDQPQHF	TGTGCCAGCAGAACAGAACAGGGGGCACGGGATCAGCCCCAGCATTTT
-	TRBJ1-2	few	TRBV20-1	CSARVRQDNGYTF	TGCAGTGCTAGAGTGCGTCAGGATAATGGCTACACCTTC
-	TRBJ2-4	few	TRBV6-1	CASSPSTGNIQYF	TGTGCCAGCAGTCCTTCTACAGGAAACATTCAGTACTTC
-	TRBJ1-2	-	TRBV7-8	CASSSDILFGYTF	TGTGCCAGCAGCTCTGACATCCTCTTTGGCTACACCTTC